What follows is one T cell receptor beta chain and its context. The sample belongs to a study of OX40 agonist ivuxolimab in advanced cancers. Only in-frame clones appear in the TCRdb table, and some are missing; sequencing was by immunoSEQ multiplex PCR. Of around 95,000 clones in the sample, about 90% were seen once. This sample comprised CD4+ or CD8+ T cells sorted from blood, obtained in a trial of the OX40 agonist ivuxolimab. The sequence was collected from an adult with an advanced solid tumor such as melanoma, head and neck, liver or kidney cancer.

CDR3 bases: TGTGCCAGTAGTAGACACGAACCTAACTATGGCTACACCTTC. Translating gives CASSRHEPNYGYTF. The chain carries TRBV19 and TRBJ1-2; D ambiguous. The V end was cut by 4 bases, the J end by 0 bases, with 9 bases between. Germline lookup yields CDR1 LNHDA and CDR2 SQIVND (reference sequence). There are 14 residues in the CDR3.